These 9 T cell receptor beta chains share one sample of origin, sequenced in a study of post-analysis software for immune sequencing data. General study points: With TRBV5-6, TRBV5-1 and TRBV20-1 included, about five TRBV segments were more frequent in patients than in controls.

No antigen is known for these receptors. Presence of unique molecular identifiers characterized the TCR beta cDNA libraries. TCRdb fed the PCR reads into MiXCR, producing one record per CDR3 protein. Of hundreds of thousands of distinct CDR3 sequences listed, roughly 27% were seen once; the top ten hold 0.5% to 0.6%. The sample comprised blood. The receptors come from a girl aged 10-17 years with multiple sclerosis.

There are many counts of this clonotype. The chain joins TRBV13 to TRBJ2-2; D unclear. The CDR3 has 12 residues. V lost 2 bases and J 6 bases, leaving 4 bases between the germline ends. CDR1 and CDR2 from the germline V gene are PRHDT and FYEKMQ (reference sequence). The CDR3 DNA sequence: TGTGCCAGCAGCTTATTGGCCGGGGAGCTGTTTTTT. The encoded protein is CASSLLAGELFF.

The J gene is TRBJ1-1, the V gene TRBV4-1, with D maybe TRBD1 (5 bases). Trimming took 4 bases from V and 3 from J, leaving 12 bases between them. Germline V CDR1 and CDR2: MGHRA, YSYEKL. The CDR3 length is 14 residues. This CDR3 reads CASSRNWGYTEAFF. CDR3 coding DNA: TGCGCCAGCAGCCGCAATTGGGGGTACACTGAAGCTTTCTTT.

The J gene is TRBJ1-1, the V gene TRBV12-3 or TRBV12-4, with TRBD1 as a possible D gene (6 bases). The CDR3 runs to 15 residues. V lost 4 bases and J 4 bases, leaving 16 bases between the germline ends. Here the CDR3 reads CASSSPRGGFTEAFF. The CDR3 nucleotides are TGTGCCAGCAGTTCACCACGAGGGGGTTTCACTGAAGCTTTCTTT.

This clonotype was detected only a few times. The chain has TRBV6-5 and TRBJ1-2, with a possible D match to TRBD1 (5 bases). The CDR3 consists of 13 residues. The germline gives CDR1 MNHEY, CDR2 SVGAGI. The ends were cut back, 6 bases at V and 5 bases at J, with 13 bases in the middle. CDR3 DNA: TGTGCCAGCAGGGAGACAGTGGGATATGGCTACACCTTC. This translates into CASRETVGYGYTF.

A single count supports this clonotype. J is TRBJ1-4 and V is TRBV20-1; 10 bases align to TRBD1. The CDR3 totals 13 residues. V lost 3 bases to trimming and J lost 6 bases; unmatched junction nucleotides: 1. Germline lookup yields CDR1 DFQATT and CDR2 SNEGSKA (reference sequence). The CDR3 bases are TGCAGTGCTAGCGGACAGGGGGATGAAAAACTGTTTTTT. Translated: CSASGQGDEKLFF.

The chain is built from TRBV10-3 and TRBJ2-5; D unresolved. Germline CDR1 ENHRY, CDR2 SYGVKD. The CDR3 length is 13 residues. V was trimmed by 4 bases and J by 5 bases, leaving 11 bases between them. The CDR3 spells CAISASKGETQYF. CDR3 bases: TGTGCCATCAGTGCCTCGAAAGGGGAGACCCAGTACTTC.

This sequence joins TRBV7-2 and TRBJ2-1; no clear D. Germline lookup yields CDR1 SGHTA and CDR2 FQGNSA. With 5 bases removed from V and 6 bases from J, the gap between germline ends came to 11 bases. The CDR3 has 13 amino acids. The CDR3: CASSPQPSNEQFF. As DNA, the CDR3 is TGTGCCAGCAGCCCGCAACCTAGCAATGAGCAGTTCTTC.

The gene calls are TRBV7-9 and TRBJ2-1; unclear D gene. Trimming pared 1 base from V and 10 bases from J, leaving 8 bases between. Germline CDR1 SEHNR, CDR2 FQNEAQ (reference sequence). The CDR3 covers 12 residues. For the CDR3, the DNA is TGTGCCAGCAGCTTAGTCAGGTCAGAGCAGTTCTTC. Translation: CASSLVRSEQFF. Full variable domain (outside the CDR3, taken from reference TRBV7-9 and TRBJ2-1): DTGVSQNPRHKITKRGQNVTFRCDPISEHNRLYWYRQTLGQGPEFLTYFQNEAQLEKSRLLSDRFSAERPKGSFSTLEIQRTEQGDSAMYLCASSLVRSEQFFGPGTRLTVL.

The chain uses TRBV5-1 and TRBJ2-1, with D perhaps matching TRBD2 (5 bases). Trimming removed 1 base from V and 6 bases from J, with 14 bases in between. The length of the CDR3 is 15 residues. Per germline, CDR1 SGHRS and CDR2 YFSETQ. CDR3 protein: CASSLSREWFNEQFF. In DNA form, the CDR3 reads TGCGCCAGCAGCTTGTCCCGGGAATGGTTCAATGAGCAGTTCTTC.